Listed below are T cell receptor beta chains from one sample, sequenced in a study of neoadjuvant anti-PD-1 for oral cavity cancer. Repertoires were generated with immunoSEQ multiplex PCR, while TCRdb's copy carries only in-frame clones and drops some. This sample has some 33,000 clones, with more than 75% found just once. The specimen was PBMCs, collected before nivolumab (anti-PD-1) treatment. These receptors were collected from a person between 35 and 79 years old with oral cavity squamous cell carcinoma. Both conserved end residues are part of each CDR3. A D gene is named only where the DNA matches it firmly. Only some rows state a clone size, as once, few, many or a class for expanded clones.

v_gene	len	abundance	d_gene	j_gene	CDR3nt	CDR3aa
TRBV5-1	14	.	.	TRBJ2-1	TGCGCCAGCAGCTTGGCCGTCAGCAACAATGAGCAGTTCTTC	CASSLAVSNNEQFF
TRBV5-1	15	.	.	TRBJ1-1	TGCGCCAGCAGCGGCGGGAGCGGCATGAACACTGAAGCTTTCTTT	CASSGGSGMNTEAFF
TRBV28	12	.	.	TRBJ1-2	TGTGCCAGCACCTTGAGGGGCTATGGCTACACCTTC	CASTLRGYGYTF
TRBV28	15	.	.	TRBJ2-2	TGTGCCAGCATGGAGGGGTCAAGAGGGGCCGGGGAGCTGTTTTTT	CASMEGSRGAGELFF
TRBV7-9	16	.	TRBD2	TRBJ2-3	TGTGCCAGCAGCTTAAGGGGGACTAGACACACAGATACGCAGTATTTT	CASSLRGTRHTDTQYF
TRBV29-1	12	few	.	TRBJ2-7	TGCAGCGTTGTGGGCAGGGGACACGAGCAGTACTTC	CSVVGRGHEQYF
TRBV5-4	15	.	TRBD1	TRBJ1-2	TGTGCCAGCAGCTTGGGGGGACAGGGGACTTATGGCTACACCTTC	CASSLGGQGTYGYTF
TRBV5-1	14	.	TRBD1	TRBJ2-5	TGCGCCAGCAGCCTGGGACAGAACCAAGAGACCCAGTACTTC	CASSLGQNQETQYF
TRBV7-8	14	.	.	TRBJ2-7	TGTGCCAGCAGCGCGCCCGGGACATCCTACGAGCAGTACTTC	CASSAPGTSYEQYF
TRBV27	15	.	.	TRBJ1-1	TGTGCCAGCAGTTTTCGGCGCCAGGGGACGACTGAAGCTTTCTTT	CASSFRRQGTTEAFF
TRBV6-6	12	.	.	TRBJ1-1	TGTGCCAGCAGCGAGGGGGGTACTGAAGCTTTCTTT	CASSEGGTEAFF
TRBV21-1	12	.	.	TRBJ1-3	TGTGCGTTCGGGACAGGGGGCCCTCGGGGTGATTTT	CAFGTGGPRGDF
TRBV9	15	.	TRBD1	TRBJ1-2	TGTGCCAGCAGCGCCCAGGGACAGGGGGTCTATGGCTACACCTTC	CASSAQGQGVYGYTF
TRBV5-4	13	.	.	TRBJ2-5	TGTGCCAGCAGCTTGGCCACTCAAGAGACCCAGTACTTC	CASSLATQETQYF
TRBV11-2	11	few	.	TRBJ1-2	TGTGCCAGCAGCTCTGCTCATGGCTACACCTTC	CASSSAHGYTF
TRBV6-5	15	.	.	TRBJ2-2	TGTGCCAGCAGAGACGGACGGCTGAACACCGGGGAGCTGTTTTTT	CASRDGRLNTGELFF
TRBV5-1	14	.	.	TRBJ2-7	TGCGCCAGCAGCCCCCGGACTGTCTCCTACGAGCAGTACTTC	CASSPRTVSYEQYF
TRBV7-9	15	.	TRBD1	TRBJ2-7	TGTGCCAGCAGCGGACAGGTACCTAGGGGCTACGAGCAGTACTTC	CASSGQVPRGYEQYF
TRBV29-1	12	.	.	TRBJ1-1	TGCAGCGTTGTCCCAGGGAACACTGAAGCTTTCTTT	CSVVPGNTEAFF
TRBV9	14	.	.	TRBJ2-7	TGTGCCAGCAGCGCGCAGGGCACGGGGTACGAGCAGTACTTC	CASSAQGTGYEQYF
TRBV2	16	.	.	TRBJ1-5	TGTGCCAGCAGTGACGGGGGTATTGGGAGCAATCAGCCCCAGCATTTT	CASSDGGIGSNQPQHF
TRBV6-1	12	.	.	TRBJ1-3	TGTGCCAGCCACTCCTCCGGAAACACCATATATTTT	CASHSSGNTIYF
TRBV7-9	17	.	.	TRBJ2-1	TGTGCCAGCAGCCTTCGGGTCCTCGAGCACCTAAACAATGAGCAGTTCTTC	CASSLRVLEHLNNEQFF
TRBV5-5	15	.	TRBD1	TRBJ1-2	TGTGCCAGCAGCTCCCCCGACAGGGGCTTCTATGGCTACACCTTC	CASSSPDRGFYGYTF
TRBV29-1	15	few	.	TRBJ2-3	TGCAGCGTTGAAGGCGAGGGGGGGCCGAAAGATACGCAGTATTTT	CSVEGEGGPKDTQYF
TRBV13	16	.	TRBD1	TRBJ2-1	TGTGCCAGCAGCAAAGAGACAGGGATCTCCTACAATGAGCAGTTCTTC	CASSKETGISYNEQFF
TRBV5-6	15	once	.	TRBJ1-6	TGTGCCAGCAGCTTTGGCACAGGGCCAAATTCACCCCTCCACTTT	CASSFGTGPNSPLHF